One and the same sample provided the 24 T cell receptor beta chains below, sequenced in a study of cytomegalovirus exposure and HLA in healthy donors. Researchers ran the PCR with 60 Vbeta and 13 Jbeta primers. Data came from immunoSEQ multiplex PCR; TCRdb stores just in-frame clones and leaves some out. The repertoire consists of about 160,000 clones, with roughly 79% occurring once and the leading ten covering roughly an eighth. Source material: PBMCs. The receptors stem from a woman in her forties or fifties in good health and CMV-seronegative.

The sample holds a few counts of this clone. The chain recombines TRBV7-2 with TRBJ1-1; TRBD1 aligns across 8 bases. V was pared by 5 bases and J by 4 bases, with 6 bases of the junction left unmatched. CDR3 size: 14 residues. CDR1 and CDR2 (germline): SGHTA, FQGNSA. CDR3 DNA sequence: TGTGCCAGCAGCCCTCGGACAGGGCCCACTGAAGCTTTCTTT. Translation gives CASSPRTGPTEAFF. Full variable domain (rest looked up from reference TRBV7-2 and TRBJ1-1): GAGVSQSPSNKVTEKGKDVELRCDPISGHTALYWYRQSLGQGLEFLIYFQGNSAPDKSGLPSDRFSAERTGGSVSTLTIQRTQQEDSAVYLCASSPRTGPTEAFFGQGTRLTVV.

The chain carries TRBV9 and TRBJ2-2; 8 bases match TRBD1. V trimming: 3 bases; J trimming: 5 bases; junction bases outside the gene matches: 6. Looked up from germline, CDR1 is SGDLS and CDR2 is YYNGEE. The CDR3 has 15 residues. DNA of the CDR3: TGTGCCAGCAGCGGATACAGGGGGGTGACCGGGGAGCTGTTTTTT. Translation: CASSGYRGVTGELFF.

This rearrangement joins TRBV6-4 to TRBJ2-5; D ambiguous. This CDR3 comprises 13 residues. With 4 bases removed from V and 5 bases from J, the gap between germline ends came to 11 bases. Germline V gene sequence: CDR1 MRHNA, CDR2 SNTAGT. CDR3 in DNA: TGTGCCAGCAGTGCCCGACTCGGGGAGACCCAGTACTTC. This encodes CASSARLGETQYF.

There are a few counts of this clone. The chain uses TRBV7-9 and TRBJ2-5, with 10 bases aligning to TRBD2. This CDR3 contains 15 residues. V lost 4 bases and J lost 5; bases outside the gene matches: 7. Germline CDR1 is SEHNR and CDR2 is FQNEAQ (reference sequence). As DNA, the CDR3 is TGTGCCAGCAGCTGGGGACTAGCGCGAGGGGAGACCCAGTACTTC. This encodes CASSWGLARGETQYF.

The table lists this clone with a count of one. The J gene is TRBJ1-6, the V gene TRBV7-9; a weak D match, TRBD1 (6 bases). The V end was cut by 5 bases, the J end by 5 bases, with 13 bases between. Germline V gene data show CDR1 as SEHNR and CDR2 as FQNEAQ (reference sequence). The CDR3 consists of 15 residues. The CDR3 region is CASSLGGADNSPLHF. Written as DNA, the CDR3 is TGTGCCAGCAGCCTCGGGGGGGCCGATAATTCACCCCTCCACTTT.

This clone was counted only a few times. CDR3 amino acids: CASSPWDRVNTEAFF. The CDR3 nucleotides read TGTGCCAGCAGCCCTTGGGACAGGGTGAACACTGAAGCTTTCTTT. The genes are TRBV7-8 and TRBJ1-1; TRBD1 aligns across 9 bases. The CDR3 is 15 residues long. With V trimmed by 5 bases and J by 0 bases, 4 bases remained unmatched. Germline-derived CDR1 and CDR2 are SGHVS and FQNEAQ.

The genes are TRBV5-1 and TRBJ2-3; no clear D gene. V lost 0 bases to trimming and J lost 1 base, with 12 bases between them. Germline V gene sequence: CDR1 SGHRS, CDR2 YFSETQ. The CDR3 covers 16 residues. The CDR3 sequence is CASSLAVGVGTDTQYF. DNA of the CDR3: TGCGCCAGCAGCTTGGCGGTGGGCGTGGGCACAGATACGCAGTATTTT.

The chain has TRBV28 and TRBJ2-1, with 7 positions matching TRBD2. V gave up 5 bases and J gave up 0 bases; unmatched junction bases: 10. This CDR3 has 17 residues. The germline gives CDR1 MDHEN, CDR2 SYDVKM. The CDR3 bases are TGTGCCAGCAGTGGGGGAGGGCCCCTGAACTCCTACAATGAGCAGTTCTTC. Residues: CASSGGGPLNSYNEQFF.

In regard to this clone: Its ends do not fully match the called genes, so a read error is possible. The CDR3 DNA follows: TGTGCCACCCCAGTCAGCCGGGGGACGGTCTTT. Residues: CATPVSRGTVF. The chain couples TRBV7-9 to TRBJ1-1, with D possibly being TRBD1 (5 bases). The CDR3 is made up of 11 amino acids. Germline V gene sequence: CDR1 SEHNR, CDR2 FQNEAQ (reference sequence).

This chain connects TRBV7-2 to TRBJ1-1, with a tentative D call TRBD1 (6 bases). Germline CDR1 is SGHTA and CDR2 is FQGNSA. Trimming left V 4 bases short and J 4 bases short, with 10 bases between. There are 13 residues in the CDR3. CDR3 DNA: TGTGCCAGCAGCTCCGGGACACGCACTGAAGCTTTCTTT. The encoded protein is CASSSGTRTEAFF.

The chain links TRBV5-1 to TRBJ1-2, with TRBD1 matching 7 bases. After removal of 4 bases from V and 1 base from J, the junction contained 4 bases not matched to a gene. CDR3 length: 14 residues. Germline V gene data show CDR1 as SGHRS and CDR2 as YFSETQ. CDR3 in DNA: TGCGCCAGCAGCCGGGGACAGCTTAACTATGGCTACACCTTC. This encodes CASSRGQLNYGYTF. The full variable domain, completed using reference TRBV5-1 and TRBJ1-2, is KAGVTQTPRYLIKTRGQQVTLSCSPISGHRSVSWYQQTPGQGLQFLFEYFSETQRNKGNFPGRFSGRQFSNSRSEMNVSTLELGDSALYLCASSRGQLNYGYTFGSGTRLTVV.

V usage is TRBV27 and J usage is TRBJ2-7, with D perhaps TRBD1 (5 bases). From germline, CDR1 is MNHEY and CDR2 SMNVEV (reference sequence). The CDR3 extends over 17 amino acids. V was pared by 5 bases and J by 2 bases, with 22 bases between. CDR3 DNA sequence: TGTGCCAGCAGTCCGACATTTGGACACCTTCGGACCTACGAGCAGTACTTC. Translation: CASSPTFGHLRTYEQYF.

This chain uses TRBV4-1 with TRBJ2-1; a weak D match, TRBD2 (5 bases). The CDR3 covers 14 residues. Trimming shortened V by 1 base and J by 1 base, and 5 bases separated the two germline ends. Germline V gives CDR1 MGHRA, CDR2 YSYEKL. As DNA, the CDR3 is TGCGCCAGCAGCCAAGCGGGGTCCTACAATGAGCAGTTCTTC. Amino acid sequence: CASSQAGSYNEQFF.

The chain has TRBV27 and TRBJ2-1, with 11 bases matching TRBD2. Unmatched junction bases numbered 11, after V lost 3 bases and J lost 7 bases. This CDR3 is 17 amino acids long. CDR1 is MNHEY and CDR2 is SMNVEV in the germline V gene (reference sequence). Here the CDR3 DNA reads TGTGCCAGCAGTTTCCCCATAGCGGGAGGGAATCGGAATGAGCAGTTCTTC. It yields the protein CASSFPIAGGNRNEQFF.

This rearrangement joins TRBV11-2 to TRBJ1-1; D is ambiguous. CDR3 length equals 15 residues. Trimming pared 5 bases from V and 4 bases from J, leaving 17 bases between. Germline-derived CDR1 and CDR2 are SGHAT and FQNNGV. The CDR3: CASSTTGNLATEAFF. CDR3 in DNA: TGTGCCAGCAGCACCACGGGTAATTTGGCCACTGAAGCTTTCTTT.

V and J are TRBV4-3 and TRBJ2-3; a possible D gene is TRBD1 (6 bases). CDR3 length equals 16 residues. The germline CDR1 and CDR2 sequences are LGHNA and YSLEER. V was trimmed by 1 base and J by 3 bases, leaving 14 bases between them. In nucleotides, the CDR3 is TGCGCCAGCAGCCAAGCGATACAGGGAGAAACAGATACGCAGTATTTT. The encoded protein is CASSQAIQGETDTQYF.

The chain couples TRBV13 to TRBJ1-3; D is uncertain. This CDR3 is built from 12 residues. Germline V gene data show CDR1 as PRHDT and CDR2 as FYEKMQ (reference sequence). The ends were cut back, 5 bases at V and 6 bases at J, with 8 bases in the middle. The CDR3 region has the DNA TGTGCCAGCAGCCTCCTCTCAAACACCATATATTTT. Protein: CASSLLSNTIYF. The whole variable domain, remainder taken from reference TRBV13 and TRBJ1-3, is AAGVIQSPRHLIKEKRETATLKCYPIPRHDTVYWYQQGPGQDPQFLISFYEKMQSDKGSIPDRFSAQQFSDYHSELNMSSLELGDSALYFCASSLLSNTIYFGEGSWLTVV.

Of note for this clone: This sample includes further DNA sequences coding for the same CDR3. CDR3 nucleotide sequence: TGTGCCAGCAGCTTGGGTCCATTGGGGGGGGGCCAGGAGACCCAGTACTTC. Translating gives CASSLGPLGGGQETQYF. The chain couples TRBV5-4 to TRBJ2-5, with a weak D call TRBD2 (7 bases). Germline V lookup: CDR1 SGHNT, CDR2 YYREEE (reference sequence). The CDR3 runs to 17 residues. Trimming stripped 0 bases from V and 5 bases from J, with 20 bases between.

The V gene is TRBV18, the J gene TRBJ2-7; 11 bases are a match to TRBD2. Trimming cost V 4 bases and J 5 bases; bases outside gene matches: 4. The CDR3 totals 14 residues. CDR1 and CDR2 (germline): KGHSH, LQKENI. The CDR3 DNA sequence: TGTGCCAGCTCACAACTAGCGGGAGTTAACGAGCAGTACTTC. Residues: CASSQLAGVNEQYF.

This chain connects TRBV5-1 to TRBJ2-5; 8 bases agree with TRBD1. The DNA end is a closer match to TRBJ2-7, so the J assignment may be wrong. CDR3 length: 15 residues. Looked up from germline, CDR1 is SGHRS and CDR2 is YFSETQ. The CDR3 nucleotides read TGCGCCAGCAGCTTGGAAGGCAGGGGGCTGGGCGAGCAGTACTTC. This encodes CASSLEGRGLGEQYF.

The chain recombines TRBV6-1 with TRBJ1-5; 7 bases are a match to TRBD1. Losses at the gene ends were 4 bases for V and 10 bases for J; bases not matched to a gene: 13. CDR1 is MNHNS, CDR2 SASEGT, per germline. The CDR3 spans 15 residues. The CDR3 loop reads CASSGTGVGGQPQHF. CDR3 bases: TGTGCCAGCAGTGGGACAGGAGTAGGGGGGCAACCCCAGCATTTT.

On this clone itself: Compared with germline, one end of the junction differs, possibly owing to a read error. The chain combines TRBV7-9 with TRBJ2-7, with 8 positions matching TRBD2. The CDR3 totals 14 residues. The germline gives CDR1 SEHNR, CDR2 FQNEAQ (reference sequence). The CDR3 loop reads CASSLAGFKYEQYF. The CDR3, as DNA: TGTGCCAGCAGCCTAGCGGGCTTTAAGTACGAGCAGTACTTC.

The genes are TRBV2 and TRBJ1-1, with 7 bases matching TRBD1. Germline V gives CDR1 SNHLY, CDR2 FYNNEI. J was trimmed by 0 bases and V by 6 bases; bases with no gene match: 10. CDR3 length: 16 residues. DNA of the CDR3: TGTGCCAGCAGCCAGTCCGACAGGGCTGTGAACACTGAAGCTTTCTTT. Translation: CASSQSDRAVNTEAFF.

Concerning this clone: The junction differs from germline at one of its ends, possibly a read error. The V and J genes are TRBV13 and TRBJ2-3; TRBD2 matches 11 bases. The CDR3 spans 17 residues. Germline-derived CDR1 and CDR2 are PRHDT and FYEKMQ (reference sequence). CDR3 sequence reads: CASSARLAGTPTDTQYF. The DNA for the CDR3 is TGTGCCAGCAGCGCCAGACTAGCGGGGACCCCCACAGATACGCAATATTTT.